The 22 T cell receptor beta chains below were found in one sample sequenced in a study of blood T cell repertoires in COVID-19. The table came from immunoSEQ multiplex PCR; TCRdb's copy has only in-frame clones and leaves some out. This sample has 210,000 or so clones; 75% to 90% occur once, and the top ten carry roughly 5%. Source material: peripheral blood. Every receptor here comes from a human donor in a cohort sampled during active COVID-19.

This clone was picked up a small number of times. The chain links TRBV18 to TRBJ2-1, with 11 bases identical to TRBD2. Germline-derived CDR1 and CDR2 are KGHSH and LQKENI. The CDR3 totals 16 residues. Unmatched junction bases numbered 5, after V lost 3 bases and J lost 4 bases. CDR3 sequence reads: CASSPPPSGRYNEQFF. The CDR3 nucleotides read TGTGCCAGCTCACCCCCACCTAGCGGGAGGTACAATGAGCAGTTCTTC.

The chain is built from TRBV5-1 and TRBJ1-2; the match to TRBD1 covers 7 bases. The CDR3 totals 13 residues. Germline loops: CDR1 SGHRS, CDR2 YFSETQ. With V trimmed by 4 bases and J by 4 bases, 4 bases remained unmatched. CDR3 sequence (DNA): TGCGCCAGCAGCGCACAGGGGTCCTATGGCTACACCTTC. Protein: CASSAQGSYGYTF. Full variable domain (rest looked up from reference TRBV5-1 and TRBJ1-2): KAGVTQTPRYLIKTRGQQVTLSCSPISGHRSVSWYQQTPGQGLQFLFEYFSETQRNKGNFPGRFSGRQFSNSRSEMNVSTLELGDSALYLCASSAQGSYGYTFGSGTRLTVV.

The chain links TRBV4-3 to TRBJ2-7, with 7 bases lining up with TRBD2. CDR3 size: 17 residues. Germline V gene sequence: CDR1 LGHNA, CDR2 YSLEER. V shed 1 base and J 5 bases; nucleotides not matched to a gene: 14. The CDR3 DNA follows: TGCGCCAGCAGCCAAGTAGGAGCTCGCGGGAGTCCCCACGAGCAGTACTTC. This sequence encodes CASSQVGARGSPHEQYF.

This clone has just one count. The chain's CDR3 is CASSFWTLKEADTQYF. The CDR3 nucleotides are TGTGCCAGCAGCTTCTGGACTCTCAAAGAGGCAGATACGCAGTATTTT. The V gene is TRBV7-2, the J gene TRBJ2-3; D might be TRBD2 (5 bases). CDR3 length: 16 residues. Germline CDR1 SGHTA, CDR2 FQGNSA. V was clipped by 3 bases and J by 4 bases, with 17 bases between them.

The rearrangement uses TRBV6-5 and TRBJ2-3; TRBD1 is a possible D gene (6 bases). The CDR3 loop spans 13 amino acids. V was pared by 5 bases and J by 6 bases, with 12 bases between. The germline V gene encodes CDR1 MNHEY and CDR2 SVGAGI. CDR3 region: CASSQHRVDTQYF. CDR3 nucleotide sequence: TGTGCCAGCAGTCAACACAGGGTTGATACGCAGTATTTT.

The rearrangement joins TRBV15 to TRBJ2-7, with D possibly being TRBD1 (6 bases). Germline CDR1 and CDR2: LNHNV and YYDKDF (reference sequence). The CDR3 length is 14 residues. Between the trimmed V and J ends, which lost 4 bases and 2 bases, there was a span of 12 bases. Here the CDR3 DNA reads TGTGCCACCAGCAAGAGACAGGCTCCCTACGAGCAGTACTTC. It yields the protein CATSKRQAPYEQYF. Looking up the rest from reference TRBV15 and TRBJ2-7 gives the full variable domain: DAMVIQNPRYQVTQFGKPVTLSCSQTLNHNVMYWYQQKSSQAPKLLFHYYDKDFNNEADTPDNFQSRRPNTSFCFLDIRSPGLGDTAMYLCATSKRQAPYEQYFGPGTRLTVT.

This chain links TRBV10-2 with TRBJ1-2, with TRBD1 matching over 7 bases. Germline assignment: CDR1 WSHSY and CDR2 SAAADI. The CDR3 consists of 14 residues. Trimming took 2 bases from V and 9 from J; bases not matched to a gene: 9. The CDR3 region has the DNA TGCGCCAGCAGTGAGAAGGGGGCCGTCGATAGCTACACCTTC. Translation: CASSEKGAVDSYTF.

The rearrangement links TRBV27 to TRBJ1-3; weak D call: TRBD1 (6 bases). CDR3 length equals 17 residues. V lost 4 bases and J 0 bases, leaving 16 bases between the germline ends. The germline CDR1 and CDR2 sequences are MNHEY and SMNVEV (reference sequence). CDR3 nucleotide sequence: TGTGCCAGCAGTTCGACTCAGGGGTTGAGCTCTGGAAACACCATATATTTT. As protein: CASSSTQGLSSGNTIYF.

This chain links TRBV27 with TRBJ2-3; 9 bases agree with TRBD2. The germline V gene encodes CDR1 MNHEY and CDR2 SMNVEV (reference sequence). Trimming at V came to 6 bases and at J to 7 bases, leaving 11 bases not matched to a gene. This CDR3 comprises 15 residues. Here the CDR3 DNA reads TGTGCCAGCAGCCCCGGATCAAGCGGGAGGAATACGCAGTATTTT. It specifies CASSPGSSGRNTQYF.

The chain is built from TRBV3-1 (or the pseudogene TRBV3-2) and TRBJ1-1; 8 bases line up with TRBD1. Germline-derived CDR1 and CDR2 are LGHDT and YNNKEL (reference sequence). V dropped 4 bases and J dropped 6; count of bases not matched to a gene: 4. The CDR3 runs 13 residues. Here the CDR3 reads CASSRQGSPEAFF. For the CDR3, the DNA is TGTGCCAGCAGCCGACAGGGGTCGCCTGAAGCTTTCTTT.

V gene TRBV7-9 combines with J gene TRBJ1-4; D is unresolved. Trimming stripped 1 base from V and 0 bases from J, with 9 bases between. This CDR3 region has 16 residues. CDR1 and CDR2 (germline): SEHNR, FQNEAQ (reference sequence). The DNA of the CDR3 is TGTGCCAGCAGCTTAGGCTTAGTTGCAACTAATGAAAAACTGTTTTTT. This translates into CASSLGLVATNEKLFF.

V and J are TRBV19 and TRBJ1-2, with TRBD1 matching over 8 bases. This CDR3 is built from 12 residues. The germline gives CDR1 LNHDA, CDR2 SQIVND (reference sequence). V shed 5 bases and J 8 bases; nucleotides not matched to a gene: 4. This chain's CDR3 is CASSSQGDGYTF. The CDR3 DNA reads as TGTGCCAGTAGTTCACAGGGGGACGGCTACACCTTC.

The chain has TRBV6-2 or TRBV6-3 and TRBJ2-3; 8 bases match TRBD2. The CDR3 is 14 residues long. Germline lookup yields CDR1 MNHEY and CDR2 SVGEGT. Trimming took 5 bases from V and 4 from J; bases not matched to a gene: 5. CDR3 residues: CASSNGLASDTQYF. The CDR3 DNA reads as TGTGCCAGCAGTAATGGACTAGCCTCAGATACGCAGTATTTT.

The CDR3 region has the DNA TGTGCCAGTAGCAACCAAGGTGGGGGGGCTGGCTATGGCTACACCTTC. Amino acids: CASSNQGGGAGYGYTF. This rearrangement joins TRBV19 to TRBJ1-2; tentative D call: TRBD1 (6 bases). CDR3 length: 16 residues. CDR1 is LNHDA and CDR2 is SQIVND in the germline V gene (reference sequence). V dropped 6 bases and J dropped 4 bases, with 21 bases sitting between them.

CDR3 protein: CASSLVDIVYEQYF. The CDR3, as DNA: TGTGCCAGCAGCTTAGTGGACATAGTCTACGAGCAGTACTTC. The chain combines TRBV7-9 with TRBJ2-7; possibly TRBD1 for D (5 bases). The germline CDR1 and CDR2 sequences are SEHNR and FQNEAQ (reference sequence). V gave up 1 base and J gave up 3 bases, with 10 bases separating them. CDR3 size: 14 residues.

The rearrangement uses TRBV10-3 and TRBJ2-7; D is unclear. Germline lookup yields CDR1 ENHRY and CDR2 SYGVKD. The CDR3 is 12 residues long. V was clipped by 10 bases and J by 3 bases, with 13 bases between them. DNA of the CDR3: TGTGCCACCTCGGTCCCGAACTACGAGCAGTACTTC. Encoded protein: CATSVPNYEQYF.

CDR3 DNA sequence: TGTGCCAGCAGTGACTCGTGGGAGACCGGCGGAGGCTACACCTTC. Translated, it gives CASSDSWETGGGYTF. V is TRBV6-4 and J is TRBJ1-2; D unresolved. The V gene's germline CDR1 is MRHNA and CDR2 SNTAGT. This CDR3 is built from 15 residues. Trimming removed 0 bases from V and 8 bases from J, with 16 bases in between.

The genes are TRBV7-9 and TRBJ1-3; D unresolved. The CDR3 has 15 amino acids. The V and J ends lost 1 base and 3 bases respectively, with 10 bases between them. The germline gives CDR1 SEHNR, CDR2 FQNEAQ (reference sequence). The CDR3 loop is CASSLGMGGGNTIYF. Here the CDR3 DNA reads TGTGCCAGCAGCTTAGGCATGGGAGGTGGAAACACCATATATTTT. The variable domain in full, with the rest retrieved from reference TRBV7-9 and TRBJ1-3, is DTGVSQNPRHKITKRGQNVTFRCDPISEHNRLYWYRQTLGQGPEFLTYFQNEAQLEKSRLLSDRFSAERPKGSFSTLEIQRTEQGDSAMYLCASSLGMGGGNTIYFGEGSWLTVV.

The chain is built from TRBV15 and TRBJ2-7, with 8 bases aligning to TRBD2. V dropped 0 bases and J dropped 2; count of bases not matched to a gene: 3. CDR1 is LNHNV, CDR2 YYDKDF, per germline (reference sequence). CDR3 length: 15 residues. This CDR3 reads CATSRDPGRAYEQYF. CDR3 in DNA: TGTGCCACCAGCAGAGATCCCGGGAGGGCCTACGAGCAGTACTTC.

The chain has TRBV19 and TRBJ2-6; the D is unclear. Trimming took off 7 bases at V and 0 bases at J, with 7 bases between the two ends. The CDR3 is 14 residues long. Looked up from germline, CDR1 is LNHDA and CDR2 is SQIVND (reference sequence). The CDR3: CASTQNSGANVLTF. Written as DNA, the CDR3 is TGTGCCAGTACCCAAAACTCTGGGGCCAACGTCCTGACTTTC. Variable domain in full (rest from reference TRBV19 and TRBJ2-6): DGGITQSPKYLFRKEGQNVTLSCEQNLNHDAMYWYRQDPGQGLRLIYYSQIVNDFQKGDIAEGYSVSREKKESFPLTVTSAQKNPTAFYLCASTQNSGANVLTFGAGSRLTVL.

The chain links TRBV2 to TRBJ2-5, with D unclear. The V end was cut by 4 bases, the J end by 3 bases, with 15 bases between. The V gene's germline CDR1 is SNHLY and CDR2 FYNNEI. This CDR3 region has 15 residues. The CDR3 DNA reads TGTGCCAGCAGTGCCTCAGGCAGGCTGGAAGAGACCCAGTACTTC. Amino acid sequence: CASSASGRLEETQYF.

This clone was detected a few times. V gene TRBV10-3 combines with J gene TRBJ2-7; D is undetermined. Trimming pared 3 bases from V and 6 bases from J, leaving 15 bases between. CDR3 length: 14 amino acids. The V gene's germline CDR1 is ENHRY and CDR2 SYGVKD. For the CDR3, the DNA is TGTGCCATCAGTGACAATCTTGGTTGGCCCGAGCAGTACTTC. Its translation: CAISDNLGWPEQYF.